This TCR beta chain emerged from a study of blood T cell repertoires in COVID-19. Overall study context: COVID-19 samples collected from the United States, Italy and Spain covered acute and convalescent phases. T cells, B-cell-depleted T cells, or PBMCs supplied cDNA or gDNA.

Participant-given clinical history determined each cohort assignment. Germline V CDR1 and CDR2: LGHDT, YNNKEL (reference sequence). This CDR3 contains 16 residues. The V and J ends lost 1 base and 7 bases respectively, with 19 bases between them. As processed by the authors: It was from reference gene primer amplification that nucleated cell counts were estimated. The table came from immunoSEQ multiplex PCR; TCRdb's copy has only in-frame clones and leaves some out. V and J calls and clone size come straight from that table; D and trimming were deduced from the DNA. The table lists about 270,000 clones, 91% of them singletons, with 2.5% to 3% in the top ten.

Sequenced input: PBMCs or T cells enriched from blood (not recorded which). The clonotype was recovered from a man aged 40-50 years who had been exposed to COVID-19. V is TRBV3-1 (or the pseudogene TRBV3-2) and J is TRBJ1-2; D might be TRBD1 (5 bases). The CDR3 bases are TGTGCCAGCAGCCAAGGGTCCCAGGGCAGGCAGCTTGGCTACACCTTC. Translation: CASSQGSQGRQLGYTF.